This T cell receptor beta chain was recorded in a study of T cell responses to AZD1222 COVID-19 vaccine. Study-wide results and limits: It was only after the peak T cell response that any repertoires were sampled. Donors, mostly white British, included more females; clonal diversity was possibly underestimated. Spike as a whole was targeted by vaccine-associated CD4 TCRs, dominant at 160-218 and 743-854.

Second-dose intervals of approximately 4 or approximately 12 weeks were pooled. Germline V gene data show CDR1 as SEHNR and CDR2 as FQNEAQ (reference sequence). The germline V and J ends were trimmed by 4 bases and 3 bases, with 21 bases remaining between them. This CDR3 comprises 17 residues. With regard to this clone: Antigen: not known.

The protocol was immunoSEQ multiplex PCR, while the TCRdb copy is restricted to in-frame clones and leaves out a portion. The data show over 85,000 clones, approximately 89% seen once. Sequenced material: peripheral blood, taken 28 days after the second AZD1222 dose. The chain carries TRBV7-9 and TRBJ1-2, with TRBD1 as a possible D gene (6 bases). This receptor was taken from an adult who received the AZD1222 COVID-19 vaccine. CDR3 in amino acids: CASSSPIFGGPYYGYTF. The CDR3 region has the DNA TGTGCCAGCAGCTCCCCTATATTTGGGGGCCCTTACTATGGCTACACCTTC.